Listed here are 30 T cell receptor beta chains from one sample, sequenced in a study of blood T cell repertoires in COVID-19 (TCRdb year 2020). Receptor libraries were prepared by the immunoSEQ multiplex PCR assay. The clones in this table, taken by TCRdb from immuneACCESS, are in-frame only. Not every clone is retained; where verified, under half of the shortfall comes from an unresolved V gene, and the cause of the rest is unknown. This sample has 120,000 to 150,000 clones in its table, and about 88% of those were observed once. Under 3% of the sample belongs to the ten largest clones. Input material: peripheral blood. The receptors were sampled from a human donor in a cohort sampled during active COVID-19.

This sequence joins TRBV28 and TRBJ2-7, with TRBD1 identical over 7 bases. The CDR3 has 15 amino acids. Germline lookup yields CDR1 MDHEN and CDR2 SYDVKM. Unmatched junction bases numbered 12, after V lost 4 bases and J lost 6 bases. The CDR3 spells CASSSHRGLGREQYF. CDR3 coding DNA: TGTGCCAGCAGTTCCCACAGGGGTTTGGGGCGCGAGCAGTACTTC. Together with reference TRBV28 and TRBJ2-7, the CDR3 gives the full variable domain: DVKVTQSSRYLVKRTGEKVFLECVQDMDHENMFWYRQDPGLGLRLIYFSYDVKMKEKGDIPEGYSVSREKKERFSLILESASTNQTSMYLCASSSHRGLGREQYFGPGTRLTVT.

The V gene is TRBV27, the J gene TRBJ1-5, with D tentatively TRBD1 (6 bases). The CDR3 length is 15 residues. Trimming pared 3 bases from V and 3 bases from J, leaving 12 bases between. Germline V gene sequence: CDR1 MNHEY, CDR2 SMNVEV (reference sequence). The CDR3 nucleotides read TGTGCCAGCAGTTTTATGGCAGGGGTCAATCAGCCCCAGCATTTT. Translation: CASSFMAGVNQPQHF.

This chain links TRBV6-1 with TRBJ1-5, with D perhaps TRBD1 (5 bases). Trimming removed 1 base from V and 0 bases from J, with 7 bases in between. CDR1 MNHNS and CDR2 SASEGT come from the germline V gene. There are 15 residues in the CDR3. The chain's CDR3 is CASSEEGLSNQPQHF. The DNA for the CDR3 is TGTGCCAGCAGTGAAGAGGGACTTAGCAATCAGCCCCAGCATTTT.

The chain couples TRBV29-1 to TRBJ2-7, with TRBD2 identical over 7 bases. Looked up from germline, CDR1 is SQVTM and CDR2 is ANQGSEA. The CDR3 extends over 14 amino acids. V dropped 3 bases and J dropped 5; count of bases not matched to a gene: 10. Here the CDR3 reads CSVDRGEESDEQYF. The CDR3 DNA reads as TGCAGCGTTGATCGGGGGGAAGAAAGTGACGAGCAGTACTTC.

This clone was seen once. The gene calls are TRBV7-8 and TRBJ2-1, with 9 bases that match TRBD2. This CDR3 region has 18 residues. Germline CDR1 SGHVS, CDR2 FQNEAQ. V lost 1 base, J lost 8 bases, and 15 bases stayed unmatched. CDR3 bases: TGTGCCAGCAGCTTAGTACCAGCGGGAGGCCACTTCAACTATGAGCAGTTCTTC. Protein product: CASSLVPAGGHFNYEQFF.

The J gene is TRBJ2-7, the V gene TRBV2; 8 nucleotides line up with TRBD2. This CDR3 region has 14 residues. The trim removed 6 bases at V and 0 bases at J, leaving 4 bases unmatched. CDR1 SNHLY and CDR2 FYNNEI come from the germline V gene. CDR3 DNA sequence: TGTGCCAGCAGGCGGGGGGAAAGCTCCTACGAGCAGTACTTC. It codes for CASRRGESSYEQYF.

The chain has TRBV29-1 and TRBJ2-3; TRBD2 matches at 12 bases. The trim removed 5 bases at V and 0 bases at J, leaving 9 bases unmatched. The length of the CDR3 is 17 residues. Per germline, CDR1 SQVTM and CDR2 ANQGSEA. CDR3 nucleotide sequence: TGCAGCGTTTTGTGGGGACTAGCGGGTCCGAGCACAGATACGCAGTATTTT. This sequence encodes CSVLWGLAGPSTDTQYF.

The rearrangement uses TRBV19 and TRBJ2-5, with TRBD2 matching over 14 bases. With V trimmed by 5 bases and J by 2 bases, 4 bases remained unmatched. Germline V gives CDR1 LNHDA, CDR2 SQIVND (reference sequence). The CDR3 is 16 residues long. CDR3 in DNA: TGTGCCAGTAGTGTGGGACTAGCGGGGGTACAAGAGACCCAGTACTTC. Translating it yields CASSVGLAGVQETQYF.

The genes are TRBV7-9 and TRBJ2-5, with 8 bases aligning to TRBD2. Germline-derived CDR1 and CDR2 are SEHNR and FQNEAQ (reference sequence). The length of the CDR3 is 16 residues. The junction had 10 bases not matched to a gene; V was cut back by 2 bases and J by 5 bases. CDR3 bases: TGTGCCAGCAGCTTATTTCGGGGGCGCGGGGGGGAGACCCAGTACTTC. Translating gives CASSLFRGRGGETQYF.

Here the CDR3 reads CASSLVGGGAANEKLFF. The CDR3, as DNA: TGTGCCAGCAGCTTAGTCGGAGGGGGCGCGGCTAATGAAAAACTGTTTTTT. The gene calls are TRBV7-9 and TRBJ1-4; 7 nucleotides line up with TRBD1. Germline V gene data show CDR1 as SEHNR and CDR2 as FQNEAQ (reference sequence). Trimming took 1 base from V and 3 from J; bases not matched to a gene: 8. This CDR3 region has 17 residues.

The CDR3 loop is CASSADREPGAFF. The CDR3 DNA reads TGTGCCAGCAGCGCCGACAGGGAACCTGGGGCTTTCTTT. The chain uses TRBV3-1 (or the pseudogene TRBV3-2) and TRBJ1-1; 7 bases agree with TRBD1. V lost 5 bases to trimming and J lost 11 bases; unmatched junction nucleotides: 11. The CDR3 consists of 13 residues. In germline, CDR1 is LGHDT, CDR2 YNNKEL (reference sequence).

The chain is built from TRBV7-2 and TRBJ1-4, with 12 bases lining up with TRBD1. In germline, CDR1 is SGHTA, CDR2 FQGNSA. After removal of 5 bases from V and 10 bases from J, the junction contained 14 bases not matched to a gene. The CDR3 length is 17 residues. The CDR3 reads CASSPRSGTGGPGKLFF. Written as DNA, the CDR3 is TGTGCCAGCAGCCCCAGGTCGGGGACAGGGGGCCCTGGAAAACTGTTTTTT.

The V call is TRBV9, the J call TRBJ2-1; TRBD2 matches 15 bases. The CDR3 length is 22 residues. V was clipped by 0 bases and J by 4 bases; unmatched bases: 17. Per the germline V gene, CDR1 is SGDLS and CDR2 is YYNGEE. The CDR3 reads CASSVATGTGLAGGWIYNEQFF. CDR3 in DNA: TGTGCCAGCAGCGTAGCTACAGGGACCGGACTAGCGGGAGGGTGGATATACAATGAGCAGTTCTTC.

This clone was seen more than once but under ten times. V gene TRBV13 combines with J gene TRBJ2-1, with 12 nucleotides matching TRBD2. The CDR3 has 17 residues. With 0 bases clipped from V and 8 bases from J, the junction kept 8 bases outside the gene matches. Germline V gene lookup returns CDR1 PRHDT and CDR2 FYEKMQ (reference sequence). The CDR3, as DNA: TGTGCCAGCAGCTTAGGTGAGACTAGCGGGAGTGGAGATGAGCAGTTCTTC. Its protein is CASSLGETSGSGDEQFF.

The sample holds many counts of this clone. The chain joins TRBV3-1 (or the pseudogene TRBV3-2) to TRBJ1-5, with D possibly matching TRBD1 (5 bases). The V gene's germline CDR1 is LGHDT and CDR2 YNNKEL (reference sequence). This CDR3 contains 13 residues. Between the trimmed V and J ends, which lost 0 bases and 6 bases, there was a span of 6 bases. CDR3 residues: CASSQDQGQPQHF. The DNA for the CDR3 is TGTGCCAGCAGCCAAGACCAGGGTCAGCCCCAGCATTTT.

The chain is built from TRBV18 and TRBJ2-7; 7 bases agree with TRBD1. Trimming at V came to 1 base and at J to 5 bases, leaving 5 bases not matched to a gene. Germline assignment: CDR1 KGHSH and CDR2 LQKENI. The CDR3 sequence is 14 residues long. CDR3 residues: CASSPLRQGNEQYF. DNA of the CDR3: TGTGCCAGCTCACCACTGCGACAGGGTAACGAGCAGTACTTC.

The chain carries TRBV27 and TRBJ2-2; possible D gene TRBD1, 5 bases. V shed 3 bases and J shed 3 bases, with 14 bases lying between them. CDR3 size: 16 residues. The V gene's germline CDR1 is MNHEY and CDR2 SMNVEV (reference sequence). Written as DNA, the CDR3 is TGTGCCAGCAGTTTGATAGGGGTTTTTGACACCGGGGAGCTGTTTTTT. Protein: CASSLIGVFDTGELFF.

The gene calls are TRBV24-1 and TRBJ2-1; 15 bases are shared with TRBD2. This CDR3 comprises 18 residues. Per the germline V gene, CDR1 is KGHDR and CDR2 is SFDVKD. J was trimmed by 7 bases and V by 3 bases; bases with no gene match: 9. CDR3 in DNA: TGTGCCACCAGTGATACACGATGGACTAGCGGGAGGGTGAATGAGCAGTTCTTC. Translated: CATSDTRWTSGRVNEQFF.

The V call is TRBV2, the J call TRBJ1-4; D is perhaps TRBD1 (5 bases). CDR3 length equals 15 residues. CDR1 and CDR2 from the germline V gene are SNHLY and FYNNEI. Trimming pared 6 bases from V and 8 bases from J, leaving 19 bases between. The CDR3 reads CASRALQGTGEKLFF. In DNA, the CDR3 is TGTGCCAGCAGGGCCCTACAAGGGACTGGGGAAAAACTGTTTTTT.

The chain recombines TRBV3-1 (or the pseudogene TRBV3-2) with TRBJ1-2; unclear D gene. There are 17 residues in the CDR3. Trimming shortened V by 0 bases and J by 2 bases, and 16 bases separated the two germline ends. The germline gives CDR1 LGHDT, CDR2 YNNKEL (reference sequence). CDR3 protein: CASSQDRTSIRNYGYTF. As DNA, the CDR3 is TGTGCCAGCAGCCAAGATCGTACTAGTATAAGGAACTATGGCTACACCTTC.

The V call is TRBV25-1, the J call TRBJ2-1; TRBD2 agrees at 7 bases. After removal of 4 bases from V and 0 bases from J, the junction contained 6 bases not matched to a gene. This CDR3 comprises 16 residues. The germline V gene encodes CDR1 MGHDK and CDR2 SYGVNS. The CDR3 loop reads CASSANRGSSYNEQFF. CDR3 nucleotides: TGTGCCAGCAGTGCTAACCGCGGGAGCTCCTACAATGAGCAGTTCTTC.

This clone was seen once. V gene TRBV21-1 combines with J gene TRBJ1-6. TRBV21-1 represents a pseudogene. The CDR3 has 19 residues. Written as DNA, the CDR3 is TGTGCCAGCAGCAAAGGGGGAGAGGGTAAGTGGGGCTATAATTCACCCCTCCACTTT. This gives the protein CASSKGGEGKWGYNSPLHF.

The sample holds a few counts of this clone. The chain links TRBV7-3 to TRBJ2-1; TRBD1 aligns across 8 bases. The CDR3 is made up of 13 amino acids. Losses at the gene ends were 8 bases for V and 6 bases for J; bases not matched to a gene: 6. Germline V gives CDR1 SGHTA, CDR2 FQGTGA. CDR3 sequence (DNA): TGTGCCAGCGGCGACAGGGGAAGCAATGAGCAGTTCTTC. Amino acid sequence: CASGDRGSNEQFF.

V usage is TRBV12-3 or TRBV12-4 and J usage is TRBJ2-5; D may be TRBD1 (5 bases). Trimming pared 3 bases from V and 5 bases from J, leaving 10 bases between. The CDR3 runs to 13 residues. This CDR3 is CASSFVQGETQYF. CDR3 bases: TGTGCCAGCAGTTTTGTGCAGGGTGAGACCCAGTACTTC.

The chain uses TRBV4-1 and TRBJ2-5, with TRBD2 identical over 13 bases. Germline loops: CDR1 MGHRA, CDR2 YSYEKL. Trimming cost V 0 bases and J 2 bases; bases outside gene matches: 3. The CDR3 length is 17 residues. This CDR3 is CASSQDPGLAGQETQYF. The CDR3 DNA reads as TGCGCCAGCAGCCAAGATCCGGGACTAGCGGGACAAGAGACCCAGTACTTC.

The rearrangement uses TRBV12-3 or TRBV12-4 and TRBJ2-3, with D possibly matching TRBD2 (5 bases). V dropped 5 bases and J dropped 4 bases, with 10 bases sitting between them. The CDR3 runs to 13 residues. The CDR3 here is CASSPSDSDTQYF. The DNA for the CDR3 is TGTGCCAGCAGTCCCTCGGACTCAGATACGCAGTATTTT.

This chain uses TRBV27 with TRBJ2-1; 7 nucleotides agree with TRBD2. V lost 6 bases to trimming and J lost 13 bases; unmatched junction nucleotides: 9. The CDR3 totals 12 residues. CDR1 is MNHEY, CDR2 SMNVEV, per germline (reference sequence). CDR3 residues: CASRQTSGVQFF. Here the CDR3 DNA reads TGTGCCAGCAGACAAACAAGCGGGGTTCAGTTCTTC.

The V gene is TRBV28, the J gene TRBJ2-5; 14 nucleotides align to TRBD2. The CDR3 sequence is 16 residues long. V lost 5 bases to trimming and J lost 6 bases; unmatched junction nucleotides: 8. Germline values: CDR1 MDHEN, CDR2 SYDVKM. The CDR3 here is CASSATSGGALKTQYF. The DNA for the CDR3 is TGTGCCAGCAGTGCGACTAGCGGGGGGGCGTTGAAGACCCAGTACTTC.

This rearrangement joins TRBV18 to TRBJ2-3; the match to TRBD2 covers 8 bases. The CDR3 loop spans 15 amino acids. Germline V CDR1 and CDR2: KGHSH, LQKENI. With V trimmed by 6 bases and J by 7 bases, 12 bases remained unmatched. This CDR3 is CASSSEGLVTNTQYF. The CDR3 DNA reads as TGTGCCAGCTCCTCAGAGGGACTAGTGACGAATACGCAGTATTTT.

The chain couples TRBV30 to TRBJ1-3, with no clear D. Germline lookup yields CDR1 GTSNPN and CDR2 SVGIG (reference sequence). The V and J ends lost 4 bases and 3 bases respectively, with 13 bases between them. This CDR3 contains 14 residues. This chain's CDR3 is CAWILRRGGNTIYF. The DNA for the CDR3 is TGTGCCTGGATTCTTCGGCGGGGTGGAAACACCATATATTTT.